This T cell receptor (beta chain) is from a study of cytomegalovirus exposure and HLA in healthy donors. Turning to the study itself: Previous work identified 95 million to 140 million unique TCR beta sequences from 150 million to 200 million T cells.

General study findings and limits: DRB1 showed the most TCR associations and HLA-C the fewest in a later analysis, as rates varied by HLA locus. A previous analysis found most TCR beta V segments productive roughly 87% or roughly 30% of the time.

A note on this clone: The antigen is unknown.

The PCR had 60 Vbeta and 13 Jbeta primers. Libraries were prepared by immunoSEQ multiplex PCR; TCRdb keeps only in-frame clonotypes and omits some of them. This sample has some 140,000 clones, with roughly 78% found just once. J was trimmed by 2 bases and V by 0 bases; bases with no gene match: 6. This CDR3 has 16 amino acids. CDR1 and CDR2 (germline): LGHNA, YNFKEQ. The material sequenced was PBMCs. The chain joins TRBV4-2 to TRBJ2-5; TRBD2 agrees at 7 bases. This TCR was sampled from a man aged 40-50 years in good health and CMV-seropositive. CDR3 loop: CASSQDPGGGQETQYF. In DNA form, the CDR3 reads TGTGCCAGCAGCCAAGATCCGGGAGGAGGGCAAGAGACCCAGTACTTC.